The subject of this entry is one T cell receptor beta chain. Other DNA sequences within the sample encode an identical CDR3. CDR1 is MNHEY and CDR2 is SVGEGT in the germline V gene. This CDR3 is built from 14 residues. V was shortened by 5 bases and J by 7 bases, with 14 bases between the two germline ends. Per the original methods: Estimates of nucleated cell counts were drawn from the amplification of reference gene primers. Produced via immunoSEQ multiplex PCR; TCRdb's table is partial and in-frame only. That table supplies the V and J calls and clone size; D and trimming were determined from the DNA. In the table there are about 89,000 clones, roughly 80% of which are singletons. The data derive from a study of blood T cell repertoires in COVID-19.

This TCR came from a woman aged 80 or older with acute or convalescent COVID-19. The rearrangement joins TRBV6-2 or TRBV6-3 to TRBJ2-2; a possible D gene is TRBD1 (5 bases). Sequencing used peripheral blood. The CDR3 region has the DNA TGTGCCAGCAGTAAAATCAGGGAAGTCGGGGAGCTGTTTTTT. Translated, it gives CASSKIREVGELFF.